One T cell receptor beta chain is described in this entry. A much more abundant neighbour one base away suggests this may be a read error. Naive CD8 T cells were sorted, and the gate applied was CD8+CD4-CCR7+CD45RA+. The data were obtained in a study of molecular identifiers for immune sequencing clone quantification. The length of the CDR3 is 17 residues. Per the germline V gene, CDR1 is MGHRA and CDR2 is YSYEKL. TCRdb re-called the PCR reads through MiXCR, storing one row per CDR3 protein. Seen here are over 550,000 distinct CDR3 sequences, about 25% observed once, and the top ten hold about 0.81%. This chain joins TRBV4-1 and TRBJ2-3; possibly TRBD1 for D (5 bases). The sequence came from a human donor in good health. Some libraries in this study had Jurkat cell RNA spiked in. Specimen: naive CD8+ T cells from blood, with Jurkat cell RNA spiked in. Stated subset: FACS-sorted CD8+CD4-CCR7+CD45RA+ naive T cells. The CDR3 DNA reads TGCGCCAGCAGCCAAGATAGAACAGGCCCCTGGTCAGAAACGCAGTATTTT. Encoded protein: CASSQDRTGPWSETQYF.